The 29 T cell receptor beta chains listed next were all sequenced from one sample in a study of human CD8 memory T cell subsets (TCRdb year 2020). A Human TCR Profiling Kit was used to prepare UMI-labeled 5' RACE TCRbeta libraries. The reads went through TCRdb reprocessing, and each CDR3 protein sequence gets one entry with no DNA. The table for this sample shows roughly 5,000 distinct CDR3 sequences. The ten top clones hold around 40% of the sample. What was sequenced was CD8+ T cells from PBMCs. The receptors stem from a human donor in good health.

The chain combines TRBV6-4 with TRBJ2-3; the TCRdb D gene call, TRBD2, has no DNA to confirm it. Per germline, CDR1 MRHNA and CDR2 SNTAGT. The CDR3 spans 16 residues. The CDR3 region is CASSDSLAGGADTQYF.

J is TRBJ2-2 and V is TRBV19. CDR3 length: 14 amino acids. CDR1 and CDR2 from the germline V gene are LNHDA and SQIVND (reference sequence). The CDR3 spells CASSILSVSGELFF.

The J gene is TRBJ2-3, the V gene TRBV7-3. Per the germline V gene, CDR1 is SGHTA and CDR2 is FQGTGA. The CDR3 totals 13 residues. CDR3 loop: CASSLVGTDTQYF.

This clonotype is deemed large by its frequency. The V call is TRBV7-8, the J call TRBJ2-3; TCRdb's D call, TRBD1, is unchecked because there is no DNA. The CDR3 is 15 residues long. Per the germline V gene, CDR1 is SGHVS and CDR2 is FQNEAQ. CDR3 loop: CAIANPGQGTDTQYF.

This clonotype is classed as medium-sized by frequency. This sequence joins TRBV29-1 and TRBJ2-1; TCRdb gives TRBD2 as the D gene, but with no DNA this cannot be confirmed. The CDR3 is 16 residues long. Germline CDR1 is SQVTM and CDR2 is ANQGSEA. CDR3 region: CSVQGGLAGAYNEQFF.

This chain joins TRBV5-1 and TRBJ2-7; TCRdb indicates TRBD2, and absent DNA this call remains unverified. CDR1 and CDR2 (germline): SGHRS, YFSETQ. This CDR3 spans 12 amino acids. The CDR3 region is CASSLYRAEQYF.

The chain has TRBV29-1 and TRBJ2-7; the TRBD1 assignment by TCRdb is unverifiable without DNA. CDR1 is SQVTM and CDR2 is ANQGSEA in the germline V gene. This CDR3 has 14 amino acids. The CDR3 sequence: CSVDPGDSSYEQYF.

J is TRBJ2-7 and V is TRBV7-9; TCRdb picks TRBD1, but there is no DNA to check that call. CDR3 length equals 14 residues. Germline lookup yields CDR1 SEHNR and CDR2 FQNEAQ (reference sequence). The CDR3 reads CASSPPGQGFEQYF.

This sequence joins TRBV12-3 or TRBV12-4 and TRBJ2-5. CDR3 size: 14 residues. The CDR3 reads CASSQYSPQETQYF.

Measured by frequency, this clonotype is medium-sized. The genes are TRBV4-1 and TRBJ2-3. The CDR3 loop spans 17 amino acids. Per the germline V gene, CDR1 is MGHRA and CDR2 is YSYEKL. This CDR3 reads CASSQEWTEIPTDTQYF.

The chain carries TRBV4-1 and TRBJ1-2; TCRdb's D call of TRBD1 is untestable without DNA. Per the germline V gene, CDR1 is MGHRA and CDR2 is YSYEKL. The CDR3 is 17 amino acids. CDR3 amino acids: CASSQDRFGQGVSGYTF.

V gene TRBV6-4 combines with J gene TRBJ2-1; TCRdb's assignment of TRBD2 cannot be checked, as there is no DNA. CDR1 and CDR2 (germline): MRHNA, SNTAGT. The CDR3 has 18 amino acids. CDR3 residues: CASSDTGTSGGLVGEQFF.

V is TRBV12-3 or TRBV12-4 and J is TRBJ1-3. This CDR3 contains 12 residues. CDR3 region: CASSFSVNTIYF.

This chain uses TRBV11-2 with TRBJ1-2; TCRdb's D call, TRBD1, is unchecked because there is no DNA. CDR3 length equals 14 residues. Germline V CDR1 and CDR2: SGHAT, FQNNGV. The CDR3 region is CASSLGQGDYGYTF. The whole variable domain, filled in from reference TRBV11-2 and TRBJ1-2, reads EAGVAQSPRYKIIEKRQSVAFWCNPISGHATLYWYQQILGQGPKLLIQFQNNGVVDDSQLPKDRFSAERLKGVDSTLKIQPAKLEDSAVYLCASSLGQGDYGYTFGSGTRLTVV.

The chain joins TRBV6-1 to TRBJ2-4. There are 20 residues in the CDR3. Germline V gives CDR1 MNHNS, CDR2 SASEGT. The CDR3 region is CASSLRASIPRVSAKNIQYF.

This CDR3 reads CASSPTGTGLDTIYF. The chain has TRBV9 and TRBJ1-3; TCRdb's assignment of TRBD1 cannot be checked, as there is no DNA. The CDR3 is 15 amino acids. CDR1 is SGDLS, CDR2 YYNGEE, per germline.

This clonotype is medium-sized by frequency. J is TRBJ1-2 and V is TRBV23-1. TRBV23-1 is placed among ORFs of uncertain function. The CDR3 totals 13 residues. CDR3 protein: CARRIRPNYGYTF.

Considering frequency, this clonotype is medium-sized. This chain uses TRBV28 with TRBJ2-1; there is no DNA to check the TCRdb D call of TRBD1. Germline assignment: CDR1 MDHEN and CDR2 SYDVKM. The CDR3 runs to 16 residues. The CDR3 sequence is CASSFQGFGSYNEQFF. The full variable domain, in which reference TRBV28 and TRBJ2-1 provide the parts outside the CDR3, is DVKVTQSSRYLVKRTGEKVFLECVQDMDHENMFWYRQDPGLGLRLIYFSYDVKMKEKGDIPEGYSVSREKKERFSLILESASTNQTSMYLCASSFQGFGSYNEQFFGPGTRLTVL.

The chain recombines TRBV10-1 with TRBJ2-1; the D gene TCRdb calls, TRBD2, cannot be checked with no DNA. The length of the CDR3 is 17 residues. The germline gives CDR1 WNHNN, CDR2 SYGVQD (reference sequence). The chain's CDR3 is CASSDPSVAFGDNEQFF.

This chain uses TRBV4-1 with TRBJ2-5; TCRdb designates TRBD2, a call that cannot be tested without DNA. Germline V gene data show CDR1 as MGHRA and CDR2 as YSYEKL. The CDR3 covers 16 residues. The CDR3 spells CASSQGAGGLQETQYF.

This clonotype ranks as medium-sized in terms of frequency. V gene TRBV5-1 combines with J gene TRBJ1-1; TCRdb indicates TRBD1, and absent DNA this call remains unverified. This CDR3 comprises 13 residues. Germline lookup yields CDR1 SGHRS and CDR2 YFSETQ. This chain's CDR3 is CASSPPTGDGAFF.

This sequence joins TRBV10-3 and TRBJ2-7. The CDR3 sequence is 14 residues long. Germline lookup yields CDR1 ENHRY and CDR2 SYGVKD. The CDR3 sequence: CAIRDGSSAYEQYF.

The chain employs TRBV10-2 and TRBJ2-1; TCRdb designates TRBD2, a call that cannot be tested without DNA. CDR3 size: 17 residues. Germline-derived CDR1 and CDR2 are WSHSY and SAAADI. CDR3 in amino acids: CASSDELGAGGPDEQFF.

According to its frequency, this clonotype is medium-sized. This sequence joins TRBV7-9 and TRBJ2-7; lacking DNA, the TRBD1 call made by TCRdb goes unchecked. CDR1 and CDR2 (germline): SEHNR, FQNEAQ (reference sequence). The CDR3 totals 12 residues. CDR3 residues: CASSPGTFEQYF.

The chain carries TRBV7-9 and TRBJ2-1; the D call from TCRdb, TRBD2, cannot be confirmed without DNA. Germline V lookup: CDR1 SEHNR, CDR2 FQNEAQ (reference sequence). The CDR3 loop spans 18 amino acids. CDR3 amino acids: CASRPRLSGGYSYNEQFF.

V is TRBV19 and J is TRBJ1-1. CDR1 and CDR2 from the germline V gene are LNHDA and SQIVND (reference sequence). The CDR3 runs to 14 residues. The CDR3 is CASSGGGLFTEAFF.

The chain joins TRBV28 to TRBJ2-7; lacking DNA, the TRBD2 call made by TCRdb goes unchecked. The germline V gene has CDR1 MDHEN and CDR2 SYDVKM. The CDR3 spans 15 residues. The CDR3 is CASSSGTLTIREQYF.

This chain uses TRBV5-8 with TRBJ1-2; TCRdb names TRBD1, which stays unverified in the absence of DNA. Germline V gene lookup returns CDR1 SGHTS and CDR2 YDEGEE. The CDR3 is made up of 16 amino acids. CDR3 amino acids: CASSSDDSTFFYGYTF.

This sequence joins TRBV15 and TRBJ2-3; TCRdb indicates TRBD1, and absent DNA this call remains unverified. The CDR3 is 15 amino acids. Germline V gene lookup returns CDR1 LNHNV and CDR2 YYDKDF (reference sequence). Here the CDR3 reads CATSPESGGADTQYF.